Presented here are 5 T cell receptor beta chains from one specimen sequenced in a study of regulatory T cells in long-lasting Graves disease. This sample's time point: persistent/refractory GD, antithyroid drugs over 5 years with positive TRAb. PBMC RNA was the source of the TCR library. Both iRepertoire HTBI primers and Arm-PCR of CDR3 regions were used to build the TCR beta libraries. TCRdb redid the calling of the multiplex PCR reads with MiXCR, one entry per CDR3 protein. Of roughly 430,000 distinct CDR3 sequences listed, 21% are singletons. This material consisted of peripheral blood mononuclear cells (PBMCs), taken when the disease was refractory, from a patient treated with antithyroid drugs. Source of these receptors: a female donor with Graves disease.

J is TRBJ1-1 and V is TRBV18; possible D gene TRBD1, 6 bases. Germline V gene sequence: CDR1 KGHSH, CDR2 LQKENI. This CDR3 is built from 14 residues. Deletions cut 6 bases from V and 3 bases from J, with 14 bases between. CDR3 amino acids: CASSHRVEDTEAFF. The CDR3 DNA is TGTGCCAGCTCTCACAGGGTGGAAGACACTGAAGCTTTCTTT.

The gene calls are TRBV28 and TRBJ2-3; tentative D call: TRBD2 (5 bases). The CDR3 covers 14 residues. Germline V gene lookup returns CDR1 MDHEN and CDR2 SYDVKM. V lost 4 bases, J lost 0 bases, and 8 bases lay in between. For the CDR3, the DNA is TGTGCCAGCAGTTCGGGAAGTAGCACAGATACGCAGTATTTT. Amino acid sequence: CASSSGSSTDTQYF.

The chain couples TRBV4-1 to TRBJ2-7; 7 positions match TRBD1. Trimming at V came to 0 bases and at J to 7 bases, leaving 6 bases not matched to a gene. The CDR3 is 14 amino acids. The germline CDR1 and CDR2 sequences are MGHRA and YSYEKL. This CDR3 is CASSQEDRTGEQYF. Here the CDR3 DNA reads TGCGCCAGCAGCCAAGAGGACAGGACGGGGGAGCAGTACTTC.

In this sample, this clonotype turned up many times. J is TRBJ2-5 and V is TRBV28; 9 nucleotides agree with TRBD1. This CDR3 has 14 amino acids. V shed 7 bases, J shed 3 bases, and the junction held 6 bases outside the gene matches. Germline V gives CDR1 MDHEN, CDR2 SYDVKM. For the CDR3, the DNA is TGTGCCAGCACCGAGGACAGGGGCGAAGAGACCCAGTACTTC. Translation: CASTEDRGEETQYF. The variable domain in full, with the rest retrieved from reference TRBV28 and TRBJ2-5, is DVKVTQSSRYLVKRTGEKVFLECVQDMDHENMFWYRQDPGLGLRLIYFSYDVKMKEKGDIPEGYSVSREKKERFSLILESASTNQTSMYLCASTEDRGEETQYFGPGTRLLVL.

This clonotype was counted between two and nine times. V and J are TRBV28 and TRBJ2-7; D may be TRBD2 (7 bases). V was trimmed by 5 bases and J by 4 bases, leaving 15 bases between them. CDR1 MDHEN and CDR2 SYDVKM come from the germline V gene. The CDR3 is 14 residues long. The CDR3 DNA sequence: TGTGCCAGCAGTGAATACGGGGGGCTTTACGAGCAGTACTTC. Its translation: CASSEYGGLYEQYF.